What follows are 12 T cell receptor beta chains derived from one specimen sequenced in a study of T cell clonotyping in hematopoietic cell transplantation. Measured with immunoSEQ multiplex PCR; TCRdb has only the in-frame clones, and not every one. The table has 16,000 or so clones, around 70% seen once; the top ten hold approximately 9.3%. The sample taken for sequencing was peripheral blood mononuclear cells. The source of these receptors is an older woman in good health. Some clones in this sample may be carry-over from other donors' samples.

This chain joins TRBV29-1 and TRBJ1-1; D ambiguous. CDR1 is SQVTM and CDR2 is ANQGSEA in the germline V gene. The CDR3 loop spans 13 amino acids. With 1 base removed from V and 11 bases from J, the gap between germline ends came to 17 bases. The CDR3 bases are TGCAGCGTTGAAGTTCCCGGCTCCTATGGGGCTTTCTTT. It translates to CSVEVPGSYGAFF.

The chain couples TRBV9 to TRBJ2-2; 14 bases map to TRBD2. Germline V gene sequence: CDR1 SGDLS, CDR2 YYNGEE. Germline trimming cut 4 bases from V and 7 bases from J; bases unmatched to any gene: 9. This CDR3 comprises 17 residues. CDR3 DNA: TGTGCCAGCAGCTTCCGACTAGCGGGAGGGGTAGGCGGGGAGCTGTTTTTT. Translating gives CASSFRLAGGVGGELFF.

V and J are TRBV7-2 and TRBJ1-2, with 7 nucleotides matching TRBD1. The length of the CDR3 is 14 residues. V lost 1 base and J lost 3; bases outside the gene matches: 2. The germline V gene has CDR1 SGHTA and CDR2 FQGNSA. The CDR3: CASSLVQGDYGYTF. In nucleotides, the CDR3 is TGTGCCAGCAGCTTAGTTCAGGGGGACTATGGCTACACCTTC.

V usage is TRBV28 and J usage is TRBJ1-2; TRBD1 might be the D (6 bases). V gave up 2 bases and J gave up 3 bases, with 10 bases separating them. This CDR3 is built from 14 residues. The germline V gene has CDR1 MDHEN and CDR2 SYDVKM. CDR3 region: CASSLTGIDYGYTF. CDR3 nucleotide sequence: TGTGCCAGCAGTTTAACAGGGATAGACTATGGCTACACCTTC.

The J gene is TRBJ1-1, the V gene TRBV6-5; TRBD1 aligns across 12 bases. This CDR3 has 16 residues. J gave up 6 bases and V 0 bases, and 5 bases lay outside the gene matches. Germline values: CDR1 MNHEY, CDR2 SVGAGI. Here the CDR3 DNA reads TGTGCCAGCAGTTACTCGAGGGACAGGGGGCTCGCTGAAGCTTTCTTT. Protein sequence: CASSYSRDRGLAEAFF.

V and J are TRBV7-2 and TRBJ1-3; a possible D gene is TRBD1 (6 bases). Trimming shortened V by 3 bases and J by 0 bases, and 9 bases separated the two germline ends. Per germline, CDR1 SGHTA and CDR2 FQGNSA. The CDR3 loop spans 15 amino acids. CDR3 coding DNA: TGTGCCAGCAGCTTGGACAGTCGCTCTGGAAACACCATATATTTT. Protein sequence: CASSLDSRSGNTIYF.

CDR3 in DNA: TGTGCCAGCAGTTACCGCCCGGGGGATTTTCACTATGGCTACACCTTC. Translating gives CASSYRPGDFHYGYTF. This chain connects TRBV6-5 to TRBJ1-2, with D perhaps matching TRBD1 (5 bases). CDR3 length: 16 amino acids. Deletions cut 2 bases from V and 3 bases from J, with 16 bases between. Germline V gene sequence: CDR1 MNHEY, CDR2 SVGAGI.

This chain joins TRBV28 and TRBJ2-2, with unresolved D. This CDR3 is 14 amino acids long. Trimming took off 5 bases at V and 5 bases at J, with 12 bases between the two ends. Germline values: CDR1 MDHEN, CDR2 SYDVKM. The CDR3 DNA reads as TGTGCCAGCAGTGATGGGTGGCTAACCGGGGAGCTGTTTTTT. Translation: CASSDGWLTGELFF.

The CDR3 DNA is TGCGCCAGCAGCCAAGGAACTAGCGCGGCCTACGAGCAGTACTTC. This sequence encodes CASSQGTSAAYEQYF. The chain recombines TRBV4-3 with TRBJ2-7, with 7 bases matching TRBD2. Per germline, CDR1 LGHNA and CDR2 YSLEER. Germline trimming cut 1 base from V and 2 bases from J; bases unmatched to any gene: 5. The CDR3 is made up of 15 amino acids.

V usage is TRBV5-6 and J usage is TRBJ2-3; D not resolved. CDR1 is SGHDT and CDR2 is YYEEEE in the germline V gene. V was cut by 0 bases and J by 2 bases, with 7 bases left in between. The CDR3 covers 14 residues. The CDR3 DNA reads TGTGCCAGCAGCTTGGTTGGCCCCACAGATACGCAGTATTTT. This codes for CASSLVGPTDTQYF. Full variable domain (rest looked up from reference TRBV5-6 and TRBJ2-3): DAGVTQSPTHLIKTRGQQVTLRCSPKSGHDTVSWYQQALGQGPQFIFQYYEEEERQRGNFPDRFSGHQFPNYSSELNVNALLLGDSALYLCASSLVGPTDTQYFGPGTRLTVL.

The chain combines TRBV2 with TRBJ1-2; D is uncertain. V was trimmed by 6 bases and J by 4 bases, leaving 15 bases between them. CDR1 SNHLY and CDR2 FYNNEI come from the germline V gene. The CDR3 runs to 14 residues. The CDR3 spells CASRDSSGSYGYTF. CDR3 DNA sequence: TGTGCCAGCAGGGACTCCTCCGGCAGCTATGGCTACACCTTC.

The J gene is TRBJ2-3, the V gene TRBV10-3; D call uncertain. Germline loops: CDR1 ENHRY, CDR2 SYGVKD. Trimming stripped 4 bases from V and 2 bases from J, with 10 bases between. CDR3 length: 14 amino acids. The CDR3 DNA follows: TGTGCCATCAGTGGAGAAGTGTCCACAGATACGCAGTATTTT. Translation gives CAISGEVSTDTQYF.